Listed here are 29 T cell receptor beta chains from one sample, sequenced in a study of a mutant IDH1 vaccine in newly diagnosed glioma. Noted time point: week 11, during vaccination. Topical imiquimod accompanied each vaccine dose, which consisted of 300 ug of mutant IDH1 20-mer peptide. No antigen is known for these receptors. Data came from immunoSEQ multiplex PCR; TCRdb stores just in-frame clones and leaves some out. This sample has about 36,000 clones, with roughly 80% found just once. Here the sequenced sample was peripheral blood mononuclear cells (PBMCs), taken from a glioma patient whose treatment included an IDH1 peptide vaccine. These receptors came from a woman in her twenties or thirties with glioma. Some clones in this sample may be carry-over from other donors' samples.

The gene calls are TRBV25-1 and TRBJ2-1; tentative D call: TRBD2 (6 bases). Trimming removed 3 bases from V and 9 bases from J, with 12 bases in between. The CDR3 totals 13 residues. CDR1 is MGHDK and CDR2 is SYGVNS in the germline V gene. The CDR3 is CASSDTGDAEQFF. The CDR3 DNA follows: TGTGCCAGCAGTGACACGGGGGACGCTGAGCAGTTCTTC. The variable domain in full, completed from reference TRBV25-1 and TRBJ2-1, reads EADIYQTPRYLVIGTGKKITLECSQTMGHDKMYWYQQDPGMELHLIHYSYGVNSTEKGDLSSESTVSRIRTEHFPLTLESARPSHTSQYLCASSDTGDAEQFFGPGTRLTVL.

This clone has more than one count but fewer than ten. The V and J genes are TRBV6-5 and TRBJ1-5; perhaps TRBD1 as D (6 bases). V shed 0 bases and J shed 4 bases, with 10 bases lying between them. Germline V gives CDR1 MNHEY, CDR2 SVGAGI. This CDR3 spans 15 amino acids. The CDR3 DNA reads TGTGCCAGCAGTTACTCCTCCGGGACAAATCAGCCCCAGCATTTT. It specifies CASSYSSGTNQPQHF.

CDR3 bases: TGTGCCAGCAGTTCTCGTCTCCCACTAGCGGGAAGCTCCTACGAGCAGTACTTC. Amino acid sequence: CASSSRLPLAGSSYEQYF. The V call is TRBV7-2, the J call TRBJ2-7; 10 nucleotides agree with TRBD2. The germline V gene encodes CDR1 SGHTA and CDR2 FQGNSA. The CDR3 extends over 18 amino acids. V was pared by 6 bases and J by 0 bases, with 14 bases of the junction left unmatched. The variable domain in full, completed from reference TRBV7-2 and TRBJ2-7, reads GAGVSQSPSNKVTEKGKDVELRCDPISGHTALYWYRQSLGQGLEFLIYFQGNSAPDKSGLPSDRFSAERTGGSVSTLTIQRTQQEDSAVYLCASSSRLPLAGSSYEQYFGPGTRLTVT.

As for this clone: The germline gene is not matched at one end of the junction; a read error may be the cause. The CDR3 loop is CASSAGVGTEAFF. The DNA for the CDR3 is TGTGCTAGCAGCGCCGGAGTAGGCACTGAAGCTTTCTTT. This sequence joins TRBV7-7 and TRBJ1-1, with D unresolved. CDR1 and CDR2 (germline): SSHAT, FNYEAQ (reference sequence). This CDR3 has 13 amino acids.

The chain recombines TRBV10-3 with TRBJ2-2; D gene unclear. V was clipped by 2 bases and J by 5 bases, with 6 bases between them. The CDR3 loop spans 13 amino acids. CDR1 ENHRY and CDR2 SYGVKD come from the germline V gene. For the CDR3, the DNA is TGTGCCATCAGTGAGACTCGTACCGGGGAGCTGTTTTTT. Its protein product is CAISETRTGELFF.

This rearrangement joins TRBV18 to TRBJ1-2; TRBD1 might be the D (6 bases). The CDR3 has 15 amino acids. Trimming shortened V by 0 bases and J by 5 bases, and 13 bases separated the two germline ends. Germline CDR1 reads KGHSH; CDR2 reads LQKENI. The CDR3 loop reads CASSPPWTAGYGYTF. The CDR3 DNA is TGTGCCAGCTCACCACCTTGGACAGCGGGATATGGCTACACCTTC. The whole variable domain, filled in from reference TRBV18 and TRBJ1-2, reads NAGVMQNPRHLVRRRGQEARLRCSPMKGHSHVYWYRQLPEEGLKFMVYLQKENIIDESGMPKERFSAEFPKEGPSILRIQQVVRGDSAAYFCASSPPWTAGYGYTFGSGTRLTVV.

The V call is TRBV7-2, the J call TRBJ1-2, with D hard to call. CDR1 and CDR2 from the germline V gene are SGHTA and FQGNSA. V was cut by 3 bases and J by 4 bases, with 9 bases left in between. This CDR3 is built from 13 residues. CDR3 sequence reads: CASSLPDGYGYTF. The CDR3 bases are TGTGCCAGCAGCTTGCCCGACGGCTATGGCTACACCTTC.

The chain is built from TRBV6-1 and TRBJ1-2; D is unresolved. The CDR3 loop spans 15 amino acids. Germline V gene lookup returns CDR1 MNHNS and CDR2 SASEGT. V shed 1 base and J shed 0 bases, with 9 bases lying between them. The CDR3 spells CASSEGFASNYGYTF. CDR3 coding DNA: TGTGCCAGCAGTGAAGGGTTCGCTTCTAACTATGGCTACACCTTC.

CDR3 coding DNA: TGTGCCTGGCGGAGGGAAACTGAAGCTTTCTTT. Protein: CAWRRETEAFF. The V gene is TRBV30, the J gene TRBJ1-1; D unresolved. The germline gives CDR1 GTSNPN, CDR2 SVGIG (reference sequence). Between the trimmed V and J ends, which lost 5 bases and 5 bases, there was a span of 9 bases. The CDR3 spans 11 residues.

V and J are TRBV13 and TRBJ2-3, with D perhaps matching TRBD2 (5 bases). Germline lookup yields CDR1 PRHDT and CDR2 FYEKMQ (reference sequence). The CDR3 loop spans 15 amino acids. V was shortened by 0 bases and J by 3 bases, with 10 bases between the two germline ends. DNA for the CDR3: TGTGCCAGCAGCTTAGGGGGAGTTGAGACAGATACGCAGTATTTT. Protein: CASSLGGVETDTQYF.

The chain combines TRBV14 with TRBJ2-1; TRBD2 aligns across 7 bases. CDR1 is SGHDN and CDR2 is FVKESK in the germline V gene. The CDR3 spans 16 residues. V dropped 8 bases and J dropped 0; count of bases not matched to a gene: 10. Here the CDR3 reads CASRPSSGSSYNEQFF. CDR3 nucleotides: TGTGCCAGCCGACCATCTAGCGGCAGCTCCTACAATGAGCAGTTCTTC.

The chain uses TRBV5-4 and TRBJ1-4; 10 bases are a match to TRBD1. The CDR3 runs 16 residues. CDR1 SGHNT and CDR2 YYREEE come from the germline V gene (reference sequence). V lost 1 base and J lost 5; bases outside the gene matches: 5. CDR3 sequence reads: CASSLRTGGGNEKLFF. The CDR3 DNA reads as TGTGCCAGCAGCTTGCGGACAGGGGGTGGGAATGAAAAACTGTTTTTT.

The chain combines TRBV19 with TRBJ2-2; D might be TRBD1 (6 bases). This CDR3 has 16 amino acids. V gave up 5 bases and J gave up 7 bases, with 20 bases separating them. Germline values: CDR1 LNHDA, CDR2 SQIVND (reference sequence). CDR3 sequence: CASSSGTSGGSGELFF. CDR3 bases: TGTGCCAGTAGTTCAGGGACATCCGGTGGTAGCGGGGAGCTGTTTTTT. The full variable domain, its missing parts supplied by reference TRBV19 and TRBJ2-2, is DGGITQSPKYLFRKEGQNVTLSCEQNLNHDAMYWYRQDPGQGLRLIYYSQIVNDFQKGDIAEGYSVSREKKESFPLTVTSAQKNPTAFYLCASSSGTSGGSGELFFGEGSRLTVL.

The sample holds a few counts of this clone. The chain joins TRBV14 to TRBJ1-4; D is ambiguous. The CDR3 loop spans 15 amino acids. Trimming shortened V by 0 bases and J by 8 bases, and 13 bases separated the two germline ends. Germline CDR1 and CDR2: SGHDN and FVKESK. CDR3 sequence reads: CASSQDRFVGEKLFF. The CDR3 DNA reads TGTGCCAGCAGCCAAGATCGGTTCGTCGGGGAAAAACTGTTTTTT.

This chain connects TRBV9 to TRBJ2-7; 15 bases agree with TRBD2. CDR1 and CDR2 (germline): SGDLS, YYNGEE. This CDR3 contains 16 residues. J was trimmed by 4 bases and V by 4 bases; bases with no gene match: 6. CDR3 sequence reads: CASSPGTSGRMYEQYF. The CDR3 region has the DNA TGTGCCAGCAGCCCGGGGACTAGCGGGAGGATGTACGAGCAGTACTTC.

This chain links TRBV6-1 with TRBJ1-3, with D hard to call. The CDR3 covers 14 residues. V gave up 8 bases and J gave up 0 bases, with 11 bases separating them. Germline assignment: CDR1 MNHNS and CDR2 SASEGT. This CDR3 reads CASRSLSSGNTIYF. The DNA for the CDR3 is TGTGCCAGCCGGAGCCTGTCCTCTGGAAACACCATATATTTT.

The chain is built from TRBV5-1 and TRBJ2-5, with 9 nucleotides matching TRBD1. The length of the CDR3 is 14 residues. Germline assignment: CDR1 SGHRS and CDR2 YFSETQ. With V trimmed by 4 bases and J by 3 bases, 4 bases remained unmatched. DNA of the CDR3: TGCGCCAGCAGCATACAGGGGGCTGAAGAGACCCAGTACTTC. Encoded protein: CASSIQGAEETQYF.

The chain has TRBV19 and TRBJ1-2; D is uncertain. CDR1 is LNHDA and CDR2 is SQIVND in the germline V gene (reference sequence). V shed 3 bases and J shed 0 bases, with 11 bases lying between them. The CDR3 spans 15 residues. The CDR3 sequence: CASSMRQLANYGYTF. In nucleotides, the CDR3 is TGTGCCAGTAGTATGCGTCAGCTAGCTAACTATGGCTACACCTTC.

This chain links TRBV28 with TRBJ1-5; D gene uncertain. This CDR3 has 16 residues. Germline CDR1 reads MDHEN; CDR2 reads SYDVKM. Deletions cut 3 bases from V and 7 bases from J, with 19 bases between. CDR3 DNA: TGTGCCAGCAGTTTCCGGGGTTTGAGGCAAGGACAGCCCCAGCATTTT. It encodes CASSFRGLRQGQPQHF.

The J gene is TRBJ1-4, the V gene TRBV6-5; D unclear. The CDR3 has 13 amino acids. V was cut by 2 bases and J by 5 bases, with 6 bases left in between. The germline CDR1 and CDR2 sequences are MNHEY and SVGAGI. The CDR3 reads CASSYRVNEKLFF. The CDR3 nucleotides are TGTGCCAGCAGTTACAGGGTCAATGAAAAACTGTTTTTT.

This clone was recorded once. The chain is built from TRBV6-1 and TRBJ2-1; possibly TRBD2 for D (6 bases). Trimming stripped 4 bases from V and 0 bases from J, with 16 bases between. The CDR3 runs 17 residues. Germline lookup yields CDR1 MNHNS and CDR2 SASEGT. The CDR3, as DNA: TGTGCCAGCAGTGTAACGGGACTCAGGAGCTCCTACAATGAGCAGTTCTTC. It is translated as CASSVTGLRSSYNEQFF.

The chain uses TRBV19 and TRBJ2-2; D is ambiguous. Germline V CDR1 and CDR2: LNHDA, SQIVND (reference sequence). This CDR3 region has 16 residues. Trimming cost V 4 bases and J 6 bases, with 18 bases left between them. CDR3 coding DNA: TGTGCCAGTAGTACCAACAAGGGATCTATACCCGGGGAGCTGTTTTTT. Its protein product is CASSTNKGSIPGELFF.

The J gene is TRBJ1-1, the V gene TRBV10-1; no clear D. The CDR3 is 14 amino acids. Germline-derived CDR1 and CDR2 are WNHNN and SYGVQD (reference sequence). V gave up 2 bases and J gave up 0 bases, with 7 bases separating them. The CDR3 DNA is TGCGCCAGCAGTGAGGGCGGCTTGAACACTGAAGCTTTCTTT. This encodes CASSEGGLNTEAFF.

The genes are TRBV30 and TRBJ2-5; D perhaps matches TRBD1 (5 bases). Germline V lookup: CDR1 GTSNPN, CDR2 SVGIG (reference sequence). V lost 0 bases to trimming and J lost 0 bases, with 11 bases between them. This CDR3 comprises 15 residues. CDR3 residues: CAWSVGAGNQETQYF. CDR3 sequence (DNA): TGTGCCTGGAGTGTAGGGGCAGGGAACCAAGAGACCCAGTACTTC. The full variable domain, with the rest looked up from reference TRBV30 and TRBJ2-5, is SQTIHQWPATLVQPVGSPLSLECTVEGTSNPNLYWYRQAAGRGLQLLFYSVGIGQISSEVPQNLSASRPQDRQFILSSKKLLLSDSGFYLCAWSVGAGNQETQYFGPGTRLLVL.

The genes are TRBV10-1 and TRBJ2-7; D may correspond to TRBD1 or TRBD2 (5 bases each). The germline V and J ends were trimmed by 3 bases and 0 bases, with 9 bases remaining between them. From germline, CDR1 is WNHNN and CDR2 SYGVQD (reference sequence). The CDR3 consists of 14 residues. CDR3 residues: CASSEVGTSYEQYF. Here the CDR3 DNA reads TGCGCCAGCAGTGAAGTAGGGACCTCCTACGAGCAGTACTTC.

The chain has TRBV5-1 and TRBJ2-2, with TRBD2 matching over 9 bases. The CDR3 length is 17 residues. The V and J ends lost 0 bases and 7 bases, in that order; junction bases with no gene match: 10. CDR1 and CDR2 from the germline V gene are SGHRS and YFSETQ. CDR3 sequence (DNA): TGCGCCAGCAGCTTGGCCTCGGCGGGAGGGTTCGGCGGGGAGCTGTTTTTT. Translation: CASSLASAGGFGGELFF.

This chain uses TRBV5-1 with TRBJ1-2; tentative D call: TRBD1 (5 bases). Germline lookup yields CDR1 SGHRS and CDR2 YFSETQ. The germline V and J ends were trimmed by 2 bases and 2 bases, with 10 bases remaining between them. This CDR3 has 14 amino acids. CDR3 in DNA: TGCGCCAGCAGCTTCGACAGACCAAACTATGGCTACACCTTC. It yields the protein CASSFDRPNYGYTF. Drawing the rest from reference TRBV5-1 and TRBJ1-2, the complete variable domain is KAGVTQTPRYLIKTRGQQVTLSCSPISGHRSVSWYQQTPGQGLQFLFEYFSETQRNKGNFPGRFSGRQFSNSRSEMNVSTLELGDSALYLCASSFDRPNYGYTFGSGTRLTVV.

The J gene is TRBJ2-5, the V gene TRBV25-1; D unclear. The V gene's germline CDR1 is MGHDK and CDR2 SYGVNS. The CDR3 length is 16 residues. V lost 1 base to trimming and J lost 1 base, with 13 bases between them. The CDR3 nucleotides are TGTGCCAGCAGTGAATCAATCGGCGGCAGCCAAGAGACCCAGTACTTC. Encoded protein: CASSESIGGSQETQYF.

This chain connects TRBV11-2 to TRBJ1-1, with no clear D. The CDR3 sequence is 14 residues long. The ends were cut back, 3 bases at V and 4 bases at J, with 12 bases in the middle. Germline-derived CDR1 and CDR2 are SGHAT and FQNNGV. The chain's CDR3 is CASSFRAAGTEAFF. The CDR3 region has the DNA TGTGCCAGCAGCTTCCGGGCGGCTGGCACTGAAGCTTTCTTT. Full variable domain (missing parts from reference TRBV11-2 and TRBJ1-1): EAGVAQSPRYKIIEKRQSVAFWCNPISGHATLYWYQQILGQGPKLLIQFQNNGVVDDSQLPKDRFSAERLKGVDSTLKIQPAKLEDSAVYLCASSFRAAGTEAFFGQGTRLTVV.